The next 25 T cell receptor beta chains were all read from a single sample in a study of cytomegalovirus exposure and HLA in healthy donors. Researchers ran the PCR with 60 Vbeta and 13 Jbeta primers. Repertoires were generated with immunoSEQ multiplex PCR, while TCRdb's copy carries only in-frame clones and drops some. Of tens of thousands of clones in the sample, approximately 72% were seen once. Sample: PBMCs. All receptors derive from a woman between 35 and 50 years old in good health and CMV-seronegative.

The chain uses TRBV5-4 and TRBJ2-1; TRBD2 agrees at 12 bases. CDR3 size: 17 residues. The V gene end was trimmed by 0 bases and the J gene end by 8 bases; junction bases not matched to a gene: 9. Germline V gives CDR1 SGHNT, CDR2 YYREEE (reference sequence). CDR3 amino acids: CASSLGASGGVYDEQFF. The CDR3 DNA sequence: TGTGCCAGCAGCTTGGGGGCTAGCGGGGGGGTATACGATGAGCAGTTCTTC.

This clone came up once. V usage is TRBV28 and J usage is TRBJ2-2; TRBD2 agrees at 12 bases. This CDR3 spans 15 amino acids. J was trimmed by 6 bases and V by 6 bases; bases with no gene match: 5. From germline, CDR1 is MDHEN and CDR2 SYDVKM. For the CDR3, the DNA is TGTGCCAGCAGCCCACTAGCGGGAGGCCCCGGGGAGCTGTTTTTT. Amino acid sequence: CASSPLAGGPGELFF.

CDR3 loop: CASSPVLETQYF. The CDR3 DNA is TGTGCCAGCAGTCCTGTTCTAGAGACCCAGTACTTC. The rearrangement uses TRBV6-1 and TRBJ2-5, with D unresolved. The CDR3 is made up of 12 amino acids. V was shortened by 5 bases and J by 4 bases, with 8 bases between the two germline ends. Germline lookup yields CDR1 MNHNS and CDR2 SASEGT.

This rearrangement joins TRBV27 to TRBJ2-7, with 12 positions matching TRBD2. The CDR3 runs 19 residues. The V and J ends lost 5 bases and 4 bases, in that order; junction bases with no gene match: 18. Germline loops: CDR1 MNHEY, CDR2 SMNVEV (reference sequence). The CDR3 DNA reads as TGTGCCAGCAGTCGAGGACTAGCGGGGCCCTCTATATTGCCTTACGAGCAGTACTTC. This translates into CASSRGLAGPSILPYEQYF.

This chain links TRBV28 with TRBJ1-1; D possibly corresponds to TRBD1 (5 bases). Germline CDR1 MDHEN, CDR2 SYDVKM. The CDR3 consists of 13 residues. Trimming removed 6 bases at V and 1 base at J, with 9 bases between. The CDR3 bases are TGTGCCAGCAGCCTAGGGGAGAACACTGAAGCTTTCTTT. This codes for CASSLGENTEAFF.

This clone turned up a few times. The chain uses TRBV5-1 and TRBJ2-7, with D perhaps TRBD1 (6 bases). Germline V lookup: CDR1 SGHRS, CDR2 YFSETQ. The CDR3 is 15 amino acids. Trimming pared 4 bases from V and 5 bases from J, leaving 19 bases between. The CDR3 reads CASSQQTGLVDEQYF. The CDR3 DNA follows: TGCGCCAGCAGCCAGCAGACAGGTTTAGTAGACGAGCAGTACTTC. The variable domain in full, with the rest retrieved from reference TRBV5-1 and TRBJ2-7, is KAGVTQTPRYLIKTRGQQVTLSCSPISGHRSVSWYQQTPGQGLQFLFEYFSETQRNKGNFPGRFSGRQFSNSRSEMNVSTLELGDSALYLCASSQQTGLVDEQYFGPGTRLTVT.

This clone was counted a few times. This chain joins TRBV21-1 and TRBJ1-4. TRBV21-1 is noted as a pseudogene. The CDR3 length is 16 residues. CDR3: CASSKVGAETDEKLFF. As DNA, the CDR3 is TGTGCCAGCAGCAAAGTCGGAGCCGAAACGGATGAAAAACTGTTTTTT.

V usage is TRBV27 and J usage is TRBJ2-7; possible D gene TRBD1, 7 bases. Germline CDR1 reads MNHEY; CDR2 reads SMNVEV (reference sequence). Trimming removed 2 bases from V and 2 bases from J, with 16 bases in between. This CDR3 spans 16 amino acids. The CDR3 sequence is CASSLVGGGGPYEQYF. CDR3 sequence (DNA): TGTGCCAGCAGTTTAGTAGGGGGCGGAGGGCCCTACGAGCAGTACTTC.

This chain links TRBV29-1 with TRBJ1-6, with 8 bases matching TRBD1. J lost 11 bases, V lost 4 bases, and 10 bases had no gene match. Germline values: CDR1 SQVTM, CDR2 ANQGSEA. The CDR3 totals 14 residues. The CDR3 loop reads CSVGETGVDPPLHF. CDR3 nucleotides: TGCAGCGTTGGGGAGACAGGGGTGGATCCACCCCTCCACTTT.

This clone appeared a few times. The rearrangement joins TRBV11-2 to TRBJ1-2; D is unresolved. CDR3 length: 14 residues. V was clipped by 5 bases and J by 8 bases, with 18 bases between them. The V gene's germline CDR1 is SGHAT and CDR2 FQNNGV. The CDR3 DNA is TGTGCCAGCAGCCCATTATTGGGCGGGTCGGGCTACACCTTC. Protein sequence: CASSPLLGGSGYTF.

About this clone: A read error may produce the germline difference seen at one junction end. The same CDR3 can be traced to other DNA sequences in this sample. V and J are TRBV6-6 and TRBJ1-5; 9 positions agree with TRBD1. The V gene's germline CDR1 is MNHNY and CDR2 SVGAGI (reference sequence). The CDR3 length is 15 residues. The CDR3 sequence: CASSYPGQGLQPQHF. CDR3 DNA: TGTGCCAGCAGTTACCCCGGACAGGGGTTGCAGCCTCAGCATTTT.

About this clone: One end of the junction varies from germline; a read error may be responsible. This chain's CDR3 is CSSSLDRKRGRPYGYTF. The CDR3 nucleotides are TGTTCCAGCAGCTTAGATCGGAAAAGGGGGCGACCCTATGGCTACACCTTC. The V call is TRBV7-9, the J call TRBJ1-2, with TRBD1 matching over 7 bases. This CDR3 comprises 17 residues. CDR1 and CDR2 (germline): SEHNR, FQNEAQ (reference sequence).

The chain uses TRBV7-2 and TRBJ2-7; 14 nucleotides agree with TRBD2. From germline, CDR1 is SGHTA and CDR2 FQGNSA. This CDR3 is built from 16 residues. V lost 2 bases, J lost 5 bases, and 5 bases stayed unmatched. The DNA of the CDR3 is TGTGCCAGCAGCTTATGGGGGGGACTAGCGGGAGACGAGCAGTACTTC. Protein product: CASSLWGGLAGDEQYF.

The chain has TRBV11-2 and TRBJ1-5; 8 bases align to TRBD1. Trimming at V came to 4 bases and at J to 2 bases, leaving 1 base not matched to a gene. Germline V gene data show CDR1 as SGHAT and CDR2 as FQNNGV. The CDR3 runs 14 residues. The CDR3 spells CASSSGGGNQPQHF. The CDR3 DNA follows: TGTGCCAGCAGCTCAGGGGGCGGCAATCAGCCCCAGCATTTT.

This chain links TRBV29-1 with TRBJ1-1; tentative D call: TRBD1 (5 bases). CDR3 length: 14 amino acids. Germline V gene sequence: CDR1 SQVTM, CDR2 ANQGSEA. V was clipped by 5 bases and J by 7 bases, with 20 bases between them. The CDR3 nucleotides are TGCAGCGTTAAGTCTTTAGGGGCTCTGGGTGAAGCTTTCTTT. Translating gives CSVKSLGALGEAFF.

The table lists this clone with a few counts. The rearrangement links TRBV2 to TRBJ1-1; D is ambiguous. Germline V gene lookup returns CDR1 SNHLY and CDR2 FYNNEI. Trimming took off 9 bases at V and 1 base at J, with 15 bases between the two ends. CDR3 length: 14 residues. The CDR3: CARSSPTRNTEAFF. The CDR3, as DNA: TGTGCCAGATCTTCCCCCACACGGAACACTGAAGCTTTCTTT.

CDR3 DNA sequence: TGTGCCAGCCAAGCGGGAGGGAATTACAATGAGCAGTTCTTC. Protein sequence: CASQAGGNYNEQFF. V usage is TRBV27 and J usage is TRBJ2-1, with 10 bases aligning to TRBD2. Germline values: CDR1 MNHEY, CDR2 SMNVEV (reference sequence). There are 14 residues in the CDR3. J gave up 4 bases and V 8 bases, and 5 bases lay outside the gene matches.

This clone was recorded a few times. This sequence joins TRBV19 and TRBJ2-2; 10 bases match TRBD1. V shed 3 bases and J 6 bases; nucleotides not matched to a gene: 4. This CDR3 comprises 15 residues. CDR1 is LNHDA and CDR2 is SQIVND in the germline V gene (reference sequence). CDR3 DNA sequence: TGTGCCAGTAGTATGGGACAGGGGAGGTCCGGGGAGCTGTTTTTT. The encoded protein is CASSMGQGRSGELFF. The full variable domain, its missing parts supplied by reference TRBV19 and TRBJ2-2, is DGGITQSPKYLFRKEGQNVTLSCEQNLNHDAMYWYRQDPGQGLRLIYYSQIVNDFQKGDIAEGYSVSREKKESFPLTVTSAQKNPTAFYLCASSMGQGRSGELFFGEGSRLTVL.

The J gene is TRBJ2-7, the V gene TRBV18; a possible D gene is TRBD2 (6 bases). The germline CDR1 and CDR2 sequences are KGHSH and LQKENI. V lost 1 base to trimming and J lost 3 bases, with 7 bases between them. This CDR3 has 13 amino acids. The CDR3, as DNA: TGTGCCAGCTCACCACTAGCGGACTACGAGCAGTACTTC. Residues: CASSPLADYEQYF.

This rearrangement joins TRBV6-5 to TRBJ2-7; 8 bases are a match to TRBD1. CDR1 MNHEY and CDR2 SVGAGI come from the germline V gene. This CDR3 has 13 residues. Trimming cost V 6 bases and J 3 bases; bases outside gene matches: 4. CDR3 bases: TGTGCCAGCAGGGGGACAGGCCTCTACGAGCAGTACTTC. This codes for CASRGTGLYEQYF.

The rearrangement joins TRBV28 to TRBJ2-3; 16 nucleotides agree with TRBD2. J gave up 4 bases and V 3 bases, and 16 bases lay outside the gene matches. There are 21 residues in the CDR3. Germline V gene sequence: CDR1 MDHEN, CDR2 SYDVKM. In DNA form, the CDR3 reads TGTGCCAGCAGTTTTACGCTAATGGGACTAGCGGGAGGGCCTGGCCCAGATACGCAGTATTTT. Amino acids: CASSFTLMGLAGGPGPDTQYF.

This chain joins TRBV5-1 and TRBJ2-6; 12 bases fit TRBD1. CDR3 length: 17 residues. The germline gives CDR1 SGHRS, CDR2 YFSETQ. The junction had 4 bases not matched to a gene; V was cut back by 4 bases and J by 2 bases. Written as DNA, the CDR3 is TGCGCCAGCAGCCCGGGACAGGGGGCACCTGGGGCCAACGTCCTGACTTTC. The encoded protein is CASSPGQGAPGANVLTF.

This clone came up once. The V gene is TRBV6-5, the J gene TRBJ2-2; 7 bases map to TRBD1. Germline CDR1 reads MNHEY; CDR2 reads SVGAGI. V was pared by 2 bases and J by 4 bases, with 7 bases of the junction left unmatched. The CDR3 runs to 16 residues. DNA of the CDR3: TGTGCCAGCAGTTACGTCACAGGGGTCGGCACCGGGGAGCTGTTTTTT. This gives the protein CASSYVTGVGTGELFF.

The chain has TRBV6-1 and TRBJ2-1; D may be TRBD2 (6 bases). V was clipped by 2 bases and J by 4 bases, with 15 bases between them. CDR1 is MNHNS and CDR2 is SASEGT in the germline V gene. CDR3 length: 16 residues. The CDR3 sequence: CASSENGGAFYNEQFF. As DNA, the CDR3 is TGTGCCAGCAGTGAAAATGGCGGGGCTTTTTACAATGAGCAGTTCTTC.

The CDR3 is CSVPAQGTDTQYF. Here the CDR3 DNA reads TGCAGCGTCCCGGCGCAGGGGACAGATACGCAGTATTTT. This chain joins TRBV29-1 and TRBJ2-3; weak D call: TRBD1 (6 bases). Germline values: CDR1 SQVTM, CDR2 ANQGSEA. The CDR3 runs 13 residues. The V end was cut by 6 bases, the J end by 3 bases, with 13 bases between.